This T cell receptor beta chain was profiled in a study of T cells in Graves' hyperthyroidism and ophthalmopathy. The wider study: Specimen type is peripheral blood, collected at initial diagnosis prior to any treatment.

CDR1 and CDR2 (germline): SGHTA, FQGNSA. The length of the CDR3 is 13 residues. Trimming took off 3 bases at V and 6 bases at J, with 9 bases between the two ends. General observations from the study: Through a model of 13 V-J features, ophthalmopathy was separated from stable hyperthyroidism. With a median lead of approximately 6.4 months before onset, the model predicted ophthalmopathy.

Points on this clonotype: Its cognate antigen is unknown. Just one base apart from a much larger clone, this may be a read error.

Authors of the study amplified TCR beta CDR3 regions from RNA transcripts. The primer set for the first-round RT-PCR of the TCR CDR3 was HTBI. MiXCR, run by TCRdb on the multiplex PCR reads, gives a single entry per CDR3 protein. The table shows some 620,000 distinct CDR3 sequences, with about 16% occurring only once. Patients with uncontrolled infections, other autoimmune diseases, pregnancy or lactation were excluded. This clonotype was obtained from a woman aged 25 to 45 with Graves' hyperthyroidism. Sequenced: blood. The V gene is TRBV7-2, the J gene TRBJ2-1, with D hard to call. The DNA for the CDR3 is TGTGCCAGCAGCTTCCACGGCGCCAATGAGCAGTTCTTC. Its translation is CASSFHGANEQFF.